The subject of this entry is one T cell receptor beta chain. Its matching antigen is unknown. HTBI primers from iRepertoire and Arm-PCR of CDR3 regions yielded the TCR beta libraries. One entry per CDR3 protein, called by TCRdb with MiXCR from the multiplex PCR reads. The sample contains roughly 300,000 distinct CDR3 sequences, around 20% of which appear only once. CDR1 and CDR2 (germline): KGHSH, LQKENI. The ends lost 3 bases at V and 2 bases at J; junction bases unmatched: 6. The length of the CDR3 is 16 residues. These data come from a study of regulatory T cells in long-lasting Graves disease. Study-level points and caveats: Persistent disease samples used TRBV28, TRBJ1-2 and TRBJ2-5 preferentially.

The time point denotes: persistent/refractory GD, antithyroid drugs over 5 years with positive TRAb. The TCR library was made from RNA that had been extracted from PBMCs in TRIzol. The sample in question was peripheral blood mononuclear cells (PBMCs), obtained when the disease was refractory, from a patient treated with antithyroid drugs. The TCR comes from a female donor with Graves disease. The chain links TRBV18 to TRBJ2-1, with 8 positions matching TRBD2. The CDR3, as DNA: TGTGCCAGCTCACCCGGGAGGGCGATAACCTACAATGAGCAGTTCTTC. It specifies CASSPGRAITYNEQFF.